The 9 T cell receptor beta chains presented below share a single source sample, sequenced in a study of T-cell memory formation after mild COVID-19. TCRdb fed the 5' RACE reads into MiXCR, producing one record per CDR3 protein. This table holds about 470,000 distinct CDR3 sequences, 15% to 20% found once. The sequencing sample was made of PBMCs or a T cell subset sorted from them (not recorded which). Every receptor here comes from an adult woman who had mild COVID-19 (a few samples of this study predate the infection). Cell type and time point are not known.

This clonotype was detected many times. The rearrangement links TRBV7-9 to TRBJ2-3, with TRBD2 as a possible D gene (6 bases). The CDR3 contains 14 residues. V was trimmed by 7 bases and J by 1 base, leaving 12 bases between them. Germline values: CDR1 SEHNR, CDR2 FQNEAQ (reference sequence). CDR3 protein: CASTPGLGTDTQYF. The DNA for the CDR3 is TGTGCCAGCACCCCGGGACTGGGCACAGATACGCAGTATTTT.

This clonotype was counted ten times or more. The rearrangement uses TRBV18 and TRBJ2-5; no clear D. Germline CDR1 and CDR2: KGHSH and LQKENI. Between the trimmed V and J ends, which lost 3 bases and 2 bases, there was a span of 7 bases. The CDR3 runs to 13 residues. The CDR3 bases are TGTGCCAGCTCACCCAACCGGCAAGAGACCCAGTACTTC. Protein: CASSPNRQETQYF.

The rearrangement uses TRBV20-1 and TRBJ2-7, with 13 bases matching TRBD2. Germline CDR1 and CDR2: DFQATT and SNEGSKA (reference sequence). The CDR3 sequence is 18 residues long. V lost 6 bases and J lost 7; bases outside the gene matches: 21. In DNA, the CDR3 is TGCAGTGCATATCTCGGACTAGCGGGAGTTGGTGGTTTGTGGGAGCAGTACTTC. This encodes CSAYLGLAGVGGLWEQYF.

V and J are TRBV20-1 and TRBJ2-1; 9 bases fit TRBD2. CDR1 and CDR2 (germline): DFQATT, SNEGSKA (reference sequence). The CDR3 length is 14 residues. With V trimmed by 3 bases and J by 3 bases, 3 bases remained unmatched. Written as DNA, the CDR3 is TGCAGTGCTAGTGATAGCGGGAGCTACAATGAGCAGTTCTTC. Translation: CSASDSGSYNEQFF.

This clonotype was observed a few times. The chain recombines TRBV12-3 or TRBV12-4 with TRBJ2-7; 14 bases are shared with TRBD2. CDR3 size: 19 residues. After removal of 5 bases from V and 5 bases from J, the junction contained 17 bases not matched to a gene. The DNA of the CDR3 is TGTGCCAGCAGTACCGCGATTCTAGGACTAGCGGGAGGCTCGAACGAGCAGTACTTC. It translates to CASSTAILGLAGGSNEQYF.

This clonotype was seen a handful of times. The CDR3 here is CASSQGQRWGAFF. DNA of the CDR3: TGCGCCAGCAGCCAAGGACAGAGATGGGGAGCTTTCTTT. The chain links TRBV4-3 to TRBJ1-1, with D maybe TRBD1 (5 bases). V shed 1 base and J shed 10 bases, with 13 bases lying between them. CDR1 and CDR2 from the germline V gene are LGHNA and YSLEER. The CDR3 loop spans 13 amino acids.

This clonotype was observed a few times. The rearrangement uses TRBV29-1 and TRBJ1-1, with 7 bases matching TRBD1. Germline V gene data show CDR1 as SQVTM and CDR2 as ANQGSEA. This CDR3 region has 13 residues. The trim removed 2 bases at V and 3 bases at J, leaving 3 bases unmatched. CDR3 amino acids: CSVEQGVDTEAFF. CDR3 coding DNA: TGCAGCGTTGAACAGGGGGTAGACACTGAAGCTTTCTTT.

This clonotype was detected only a few times. This sequence joins TRBV5-1 and TRBJ1-4; D remains unclear. Germline V gene sequence: CDR1 SGHRS, CDR2 YFSETQ. This CDR3 has 15 amino acids. V was cut by 2 bases and J by 0 bases, with 8 bases left in between. The CDR3 bases are TGCGCCAGCAGCTTCACGGCGGCAACTAATGAAAAACTGTTTTTT. As protein: CASSFTAATNEKLFF.

This chain uses TRBV6-6 with TRBJ2-2, with 7 bases that match TRBD2. J gave up 0 bases and V 6 bases, and 1 base lay outside the gene matches. Germline-derived CDR1 and CDR2 are MNHNY and SVGAGI (reference sequence). The CDR3 is 14 amino acids. The DNA of the CDR3 is TGTGCCAGCAGGCGGGAGACGAACACCGGGGAGCTGTTTTTT. This encodes CASRRETNTGELFF.